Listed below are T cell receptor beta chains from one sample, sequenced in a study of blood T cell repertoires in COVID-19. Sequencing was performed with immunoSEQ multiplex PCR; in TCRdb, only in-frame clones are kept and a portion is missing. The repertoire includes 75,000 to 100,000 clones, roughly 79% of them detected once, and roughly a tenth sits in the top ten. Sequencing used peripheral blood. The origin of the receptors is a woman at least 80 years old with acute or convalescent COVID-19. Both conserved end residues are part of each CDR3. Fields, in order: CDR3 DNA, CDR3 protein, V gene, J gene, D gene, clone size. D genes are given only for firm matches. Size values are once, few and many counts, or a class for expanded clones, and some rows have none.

CDR3 DNA: TGTGCCAGCAGCCACGCCACAGGGACAGGGGGCTATGGCTACACCTTC
CDR3 protein: CASSHATGTGGYGYTF
V gene: TRBV5-4
J gene: TRBJ1-2
D gene: TRBD1
clone size: .

CDR3 DNA: TGTGCCAGCAGTTTCAATGGGCGCCAGCCCCAGCATTTT
CDR3 protein: CASSFNGRQPQHF
V gene: TRBV28
J gene: TRBJ1-5
D gene: .
clone size: .

CDR3 DNA: TGTGCCAGCAGGGCGCTAGCGGGGCCCACAGATACGCAGTATTTT
CDR3 protein: CASRALAGPTDTQYF
V gene: TRBV7-2
J gene: TRBJ2-3
D gene: TRBD2
clone size: .

CDR3 DNA: TGTGCCAGCAAAAAGGGGGCAGGGCTGAGTGACGGGGAGCTGTTTTTT
CDR3 protein: CASKKGAGLSDGELFF
V gene: TRBV7-6
J gene: TRBJ2-2
D gene: TRBD1
clone size: .

CDR3 DNA: TGTGCCAGCACCACAGGTGTTTTATCCTACAATGAGCAGTTCTTC
CDR3 protein: CASTTGVLSYNEQFF
V gene: TRBV11-2
J gene: TRBJ2-1
D gene: .
clone size: .

CDR3 DNA: TGTGCCAGCAGTCTACAGGGAGATGGGTATAATTCACCCCTCCACTTT
CDR3 protein: CASSLQGDGYNSPLHF
V gene: TRBV27
J gene: TRBJ1-6
D gene: .
clone size: few

CDR3 DNA: TGTGCCAGCAGTCTACTGACAGGGAACACTGAAGCTTTCTTT
CDR3 protein: CASSLLTGNTEAFF
V gene: TRBV27
J gene: TRBJ1-1
D gene: .
clone size: .

CDR3 DNA: TGCGCCAGCAGCCAAGATCTGGGGCGTTACGAGCAGTACTTC
CDR3 protein: CASSQDLGRYEQYF
V gene: TRBV4-3
J gene: TRBJ2-7
D gene: .
clone size: many

CDR3 DNA: TGTGCCAGCAGCTCCCTCAGGAGGACAGGGGGCGGAGGGGCTGAAGCTTTCTTT
CDR3 protein: CASSSLRRTGGGGAEAFF
V gene: TRBV5-4
J gene: TRBJ1-1
D gene: TRBD1
clone size: few

CDR3 DNA: TGTGCCTGGAGTGTAGGCGGGAGTGCCTACAATGAGCAGTTCTTC
CDR3 protein: CAWSVGGSAYNEQFF
V gene: TRBV30
J gene: TRBJ2-1
D gene: TRBD2
clone size: .

CDR3 DNA: TGTGCCAGCAGCTTAGGACACACCAGGTCCTACGAGCAGTACTTC
CDR3 protein: CASSLGHTRSYEQYF
V gene: TRBV7-2
J gene: TRBJ2-7
D gene: .
clone size: .

CDR3 DNA: TGTGCCAGCAGCCCTAGAGGGACAGGGGACTATGGCTACACCTTC
CDR3 protein: CASSPRGTGDYGYTF
V gene: TRBV7-2
J gene: TRBJ1-2
D gene: TRBD1
clone size: .

CDR3 DNA: TGTGCCACCAGTGACTATTCCTACGAGCAGTACTTC
CDR3 protein: CATSDYSYEQYF
V gene: TRBV24-1
J gene: TRBJ2-7
D gene: .
clone size: .

CDR3 DNA: TGCAGTGCTAGTCTAGGGGACAGCCTGAATCAGCCCCAGCATTTT
CDR3 protein: CSASLGDSLNQPQHF
V gene: TRBV20-1
J gene: TRBJ1-5
D gene: TRBD1
clone size: .

CDR3 DNA: TGTGCCAGCAGGGCGACAGAAGCCAAAAACATTCAGTACTTC
CDR3 protein: CASRATEAKNIQYF
V gene: TRBV6-5
J gene: TRBJ2-4
D gene: .
clone size: .

CDR3 DNA: TGTGCCAGCAATCGTCGGGACAGTCCCTACAATGAGCAGTTCTTC
CDR3 protein: CASNRRDSPYNEQFF
V gene: TRBV2
J gene: TRBJ2-1
D gene: TRBD1
clone size: .

CDR3 DNA: TGTGCCAGCAGCCCTGGACAGGGACAGCACTATGGCTACACCTTC
CDR3 protein: CASSPGQGQHYGYTF
V gene: TRBV11-1
J gene: TRBJ1-2
D gene: TRBD1
clone size: once

CDR3 DNA: TGTGCCAGCTCTCTAACTTCTTCTGGAAACACCATATATTTT
CDR3 protein: CASSLTSSGNTIYF
V gene: TRBV18
J gene: TRBJ1-3
D gene: .
clone size: .

CDR3 DNA: TGTGCCAGCAGCGCCTATCGGACTAGCGGGAACAATGAGCAGTTCTTC
CDR3 protein: CASSAYRTSGNNEQFF
V gene: TRBV3-1/TRBV3-2
J gene: TRBJ2-1
D gene: TRBD2
clone size: .

CDR3 DNA: TGTGCCACCAGCAGAGAAGGGGACAGGGAGGAGACCCAGTACTTC
CDR3 protein: CATSREGDREETQYF
V gene: TRBV15
J gene: TRBJ2-5
D gene: TRBD1
clone size: few

CDR3 DNA: TGTGCCAGCTCACCACCGGGCCAGCGGGAGACCCAGTACTTC
CDR3 protein: CASSPPGQRETQYF
V gene: TRBV18
J gene: TRBJ2-5
D gene: .
clone size: .

CDR3 DNA: TGTGCCAGCAGCCCAATGACAGGGGGCAATCAGCCCCAGCATTTT
CDR3 protein: CASSPMTGGNQPQHF
V gene: TRBV7-2
J gene: TRBJ1-5
D gene: TRBD1
clone size: .

CDR3 DNA: TGTGCCAGTAGTATCAGTGGGACAGCCTATGGCTACACCTTC
CDR3 protein: CASSISGTAYGYTF
V gene: TRBV19
J gene: TRBJ1-2
D gene: TRBD1
clone size: .

CDR3 DNA: TGTGCCAGCTCACAGACATCCTCATCTCGGGAGACCCAGTACTTC
CDR3 protein: CASSQTSSSRETQYF
V gene: TRBV18
J gene: TRBJ2-5
D gene: .
clone size: .

CDR3 DNA: TGTGCCAGCTCACCTCGAATGGGCAGTGACGAGCAGTACTTC
CDR3 protein: CASSPRMGSDEQYF
V gene: TRBV18
J gene: TRBJ2-7
D gene: .
clone size: .

CDR3 DNA: TGTGCCAGCAGCTTATCAGGGGTCTCCTACAATGAGCAGTTCTTC
CDR3 protein: CASSLSGVSYNEQFF
V gene: TRBV5-8
J gene: TRBJ2-1
D gene: .
clone size: once

CDR3 DNA: TGCAGCGTTACGGCAGGGCCCATATCTAACACCGGGGAGCTGTTTTTT
CDR3 protein: CSVTAGPISNTGELFF
V gene: TRBV29-1
J gene: TRBJ2-2
D gene: .
clone size: .

CDR3 DNA: TGTGCCACAGTTCGGACTAGCGGGAGCTATGAGCAGTTCTTC
CDR3 protein: CATVRTSGSYEQFF
V gene: TRBV2
J gene: TRBJ2-1
D gene: TRBD2
clone size: few

CDR3 DNA: TGTGCCACCAGTGATCCTAGCGCCACAGATACGCAGTATTTT
CDR3 protein: CATSDPSATDTQYF
V gene: TRBV24-1
J gene: TRBJ2-3
D gene: .
clone size: few

CDR3 DNA: TGTGCCAGCAGTCCTAGCGGAACGAAGGAGACCCAGTACTTC
CDR3 protein: CASSPSGTKETQYF
V gene: TRBV7-2
J gene: TRBJ2-5
D gene: TRBD2
clone size: .

CDR3 DNA: TGTGCCAGCTCACCTGGACAGGGGTCCTATAGCAATCAGCCCCAGCATTTT
CDR3 protein: CASSPGQGSYSNQPQHF
V gene: TRBV18
J gene: TRBJ1-5
D gene: TRBD1
clone size: .

CDR3 DNA: TGTGCCAGCAGTTTATCCCTACCACAGGGGTCAGGAAACACCATATATTTT
CDR3 protein: CASSLSLPQGSGNTIYF
V gene: TRBV28
J gene: TRBJ1-3
D gene: TRBD1
clone size: .

CDR3 DNA: TGTGCCATCAGCACCGGGACTCAGAACACCGGGGAGCTGTTTTTT
CDR3 protein: CAISTGTQNTGELFF
V gene: TRBV10-3
J gene: TRBJ2-2
D gene: .
clone size: .

CDR3 DNA: TGTGCCAGCTGCGTAGCTCTCACACAAGAGACCCAGTACTTC
CDR3 protein: CASCVALTQETQYF
V gene: TRBV7-3
J gene: TRBJ2-5
D gene: .
clone size: .

CDR3 DNA: TGTGCCAGCAGCTTAGATGCTTCGGGGTCCTACGAGCAGTACTTC
CDR3 protein: CASSLDASGSYEQYF
V gene: TRBV7-2
J gene: TRBJ2-7
D gene: .
clone size: .

CDR3 DNA: TGCGCCAGCAGTGAGTCATATCCTACCTTCAATGAGGTAGCTTTCTTT
CDR3 protein: CASSESYPTFNEVAFF
V gene: TRBV10-1
J gene: TRBJ1-1
D gene: .
clone size: .

CDR3 DNA: TGTGCCAGCACCGCTGGAGGATCCATGAACACCGGGGAGCTGTTTTTT
CDR3 protein: CASTAGGSMNTGELFF
V gene: TRBV9
J gene: TRBJ2-2
D gene: .
clone size: .

CDR3 DNA: TGTGCCAGCAGCTTAAATGGAGGAAGAAGGGATGAAAAACTGTTTTTT
CDR3 protein: CASSLNGGRRDEKLFF
V gene: TRBV7-2
J gene: TRBJ1-4
D gene: .
clone size: .

CDR3 DNA: TGTGCCAGCAATCGGGACAGGGACGTTCAGCCCCAGCATTTT
CDR3 protein: CASNRDRDVQPQHF
V gene: TRBV6-5
J gene: TRBJ1-5
D gene: TRBD1
clone size: .

CDR3 DNA: TGTGCCAGCAGCCAAACAGGGGGTTATTGGCACACTGAAGCTTTCTTT
CDR3 protein: CASSQTGGYWHTEAFF
V gene: TRBV14
J gene: TRBJ1-1
D gene: TRBD1
clone size: .

CDR3 DNA: TGTGCCAGCAGCCCTAGCGGAAGGGGCGGGGAGCTGTTTTTT
CDR3 protein: CASSPSGRGGELFF
V gene: TRBV7-9
J gene: TRBJ2-2
D gene: TRBD2
clone size: .

CDR3 DNA: TGTGCCAGCAGCTTAGAAGAGTACAATGAGCAGTTCTTC
CDR3 protein: CASSLEEYNEQFF
V gene: TRBV11-3
J gene: TRBJ2-1
D gene: .
clone size: .

CDR3 DNA: TGTGCCAGCAGCTTAGTCGCAGGGGGCTACACTGAAGCTTTCTTT
CDR3 protein: CASSLVAGGYTEAFF
V gene: TRBV7-8
J gene: TRBJ1-1
D gene: TRBD1
clone size: .

CDR3 DNA: TGTGCCAGCAGTGAAAGTGAGCGGGGGGGAGATACGCAGTATTTT
CDR3 protein: CASSESERGGDTQYF
V gene: TRBV25-1
J gene: TRBJ2-3
D gene: TRBD2
clone size: .

CDR3 DNA: TGTGCCAGTCGCACAGGGGACAAAAACATTCAGTACTTC
CDR3 protein: CASRTGDKNIQYF
V gene: TRBV6-5
J gene: TRBJ2-4
D gene: TRBD1
clone size: .

CDR3 DNA: TGTGCCAGCGCCCTGCGGGTTAGCAATCAGCCCCAGCATTTT
CDR3 protein: CASALRVSNQPQHF
V gene: TRBV7-8
J gene: TRBJ1-5
D gene: .
clone size: .

CDR3 DNA: TGTGCCAGCAGCGTTGGACAGGAGCAAGAGACCCAGTACTTC
CDR3 protein: CASSVGQEQETQYF
V gene: TRBV9
J gene: TRBJ2-5
D gene: TRBD1
clone size: .

CDR3 DNA: TGTGCCAGCAGCCCCGGACGGGGCTATGGCTACACCTTC
CDR3 protein: CASSPGRGYGYTF
V gene: TRBV9
J gene: TRBJ1-2
D gene: .
clone size: .

CDR3 DNA: TGTGCCAGCAGCGCGCCCGTCCTCCAAGAGACCCAGTACTTC
CDR3 protein: CASSAPVLQETQYF
V gene: TRBV7-2
J gene: TRBJ2-5
D gene: .
clone size: .

CDR3 DNA: TGTGCCAGCAGCTTAAGTCCTGACTATGGCTACACCTTC
CDR3 protein: CASSLSPDYGYTF
V gene: TRBV7-3
J gene: TRBJ1-2
D gene: .
clone size: .

CDR3 DNA: TGTGCCAGCAGCTTAAGGGACACCCGCTACGAGCAGTACTTC
CDR3 protein: CASSLRDTRYEQYF
V gene: TRBV7-2
J gene: TRBJ2-7
D gene: .
clone size: .

CDR3 DNA: TGTGCCAGCAGTTTGGGCCTCTGGGAGACCCAGTACTTC
CDR3 protein: CASSLGLWETQYF
V gene: TRBV6-5
J gene: TRBJ2-5
D gene: .
clone size: .

CDR3 DNA: TGTGCCAGCGGATCGTCCGGGGGGGCCCAGCATTTT
CDR3 protein: CASGSSGGAQHF
V gene: TRBV2
J gene: TRBJ1-5
D gene: .
clone size: .

CDR3 DNA: TGTGCCAGCAGGCAGGGGATAGAGCGTGGCTACACCTTC
CDR3 protein: CASRQGIERGYTF
V gene: TRBV6-5
J gene: TRBJ1-2
D gene: .
clone size: .

CDR3 DNA: TGTGCCAGCAGCCCACGGCAGGGCCCTAATGAAAAACTGTTTTTT
CDR3 protein: CASSPRQGPNEKLFF
V gene: TRBV6-5
J gene: TRBJ1-4
D gene: .
clone size: .

CDR3 DNA: TGTGCCAGTAGTATCCCCGGCAGGGGGCCGGGAAACACCATATATTTT
CDR3 protein: CASSIPGRGPGNTIYF
V gene: TRBV19
J gene: TRBJ1-3
D gene: TRBD1
clone size: .

CDR3 DNA: TGTGCCAGTAGAGAGTACAATGAGCAGTTCTTC
CDR3 protein: CASREYNEQFF
V gene: TRBV19
J gene: TRBJ2-1
D gene: .
clone size: .

CDR3 DNA: TGTGCCAGCAGCCCACTTGCAACTAATGAAAAACTGTTTTTT
CDR3 protein: CASSPLATNEKLFF
V gene: TRBV7-6
J gene: TRBJ1-4
D gene: .
clone size: few